This T cell receptor beta chain was identified during a study of cytomegalovirus exposure and HLA in healthy donors. Study summary: Samples from HLA-typed donors yielded about 85 million unique TCRs in an early data release. Study outcomes and limitations: A few of the chains that were CMV-associated were confirmed in vitro to be specific for CMV antigens. An observed cluster of highly shared sequence variants was recorded as a likely sequencing artifact.

Use of 60 Vbeta and 13 Jbeta primers characterized the PCR. The protocol was immunoSEQ multiplex PCR, while the TCRdb copy is restricted to in-frame clones and leaves out a portion. In the table there are 150,000 or so clones, 70% to 85% of which are singletons. The CDR3 totals 16 residues. Looked up from germline, CDR1 is MNHEY and CDR2 is SMNVEV (reference sequence). Trimming took 1 base from V and 2 from J; bases not matched to a gene: 8. Details on this clone: The antigen is undetermined.

The source is a human donor in good health. The V call is TRBV27, the J call TRBJ2-7; 7 positions agree with TRBD1. The source material was PBMCs. In DNA, the CDR3 is TGTGCCAGCAGTTTATTGGGGACAGAACCCACCTACGAGCAGTACTTC. This translates into CASSLLGTEPTYEQYF.